This T cell receptor (beta chain) was found in a study of early T cells in non-severe SARS-CoV-2 infection. Germline CDR1 DFQATT, CDR2 SNEGSKA (reference sequence). V was cut by 3 bases and J by 2 bases, with 6 bases left in between. This CDR3 comprises 12 residues. In TCRdb, the 5' RACE reads were re-called with MiXCR into one record per CDR3 protein. The sample has more than 60,000 distinct CDR3 sequences; about 12% are singletons. The source of this sequence is an adult who was a healthcare worker with PCR-confirmed SARS-CoV-2 infection or an uninfected control (not recorded which). This chain links TRBV20-1 with TRBJ2-3; D is uncertain. Material for sequencing was whole blood. In DNA, the CDR3 is TGCAGTGCTAGGCAGTTCACAGATACGCAGTATTTT. Its protein is CSARQFTDTQYF.